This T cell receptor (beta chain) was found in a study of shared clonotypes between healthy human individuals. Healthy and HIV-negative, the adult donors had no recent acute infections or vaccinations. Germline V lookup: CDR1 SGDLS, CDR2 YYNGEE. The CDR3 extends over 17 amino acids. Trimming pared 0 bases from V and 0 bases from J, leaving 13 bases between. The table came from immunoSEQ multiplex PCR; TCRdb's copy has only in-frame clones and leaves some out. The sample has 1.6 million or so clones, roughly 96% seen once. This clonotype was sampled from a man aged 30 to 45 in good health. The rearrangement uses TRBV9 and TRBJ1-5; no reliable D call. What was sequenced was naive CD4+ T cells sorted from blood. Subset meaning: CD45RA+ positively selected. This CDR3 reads CASSVASRQPSNQPQHF. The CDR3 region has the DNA TGTGCCAGCAGCGTAGCTAGCAGGCAGCCTAGCAATCAGCCCCAGCATTTT.